These 28 T cell receptor beta chains originate from one sample sequenced in a study of shared clonotypes between healthy human individuals. Libraries were prepared by immunoSEQ multiplex PCR; TCRdb keeps only in-frame clonotypes and omits some of them. This table has 2,500,000 or so clones, 93% appearing once. Material for sequencing was naive CD4+ T cells from PBMCs. Subset indicated: CD45RA+ positively selected. The receptors originated from a man between 18 and 35 years old in good health. Some clones in this sample may be carry-over from other donors' samples.

The chain recombines TRBV5-1 with TRBJ2-4; 8 nucleotides align to TRBD2. J was trimmed by 7 bases and V by 0 bases; bases with no gene match: 6. The CDR3 spans 15 residues. Germline CDR1 reads SGHRS; CDR2 reads YFSETQ. CDR3 sequence reads: CASSLGVAGMNIQYF. In DNA, the CDR3 is TGCGCCAGCAGCTTGGGCGTAGCGGGAATGAACATTCAGTACTTC. The complete variable domain, with remaining parts taken from reference TRBV5-1 and TRBJ2-4, reads KAGVTQTPRYLIKTRGQQVTLSCSPISGHRSVSWYQQTPGQGLQFLFEYFSETQRNKGNFPGRFSGRQFSNSRSEMNVSTLELGDSALYLCASSLGVAGMNIQYFGAGTRLSVL.

The genes are TRBV6-5 and TRBJ1-1; TRBD1 matches at 8 bases. The ends lost 6 bases at V and 10 bases at J; junction bases unmatched: 7. Germline V lookup: CDR1 MNHEY, CDR2 SVGAGI. The CDR3 runs to 12 residues. In nucleotides, the CDR3 is TGTGCCAGCAGATCTTCACAGGGGGGAGCTTTCTTT. Protein product: CASRSSQGGAFF.

Note on this clone: Additional DNA sequences in this sample encode the identical CDR3. The gene calls are TRBV28 and TRBJ1-5; perhaps TRBD1 as D (6 bases). V shed 3 bases and J shed 3 bases, with 9 bases lying between them. The CDR3 is made up of 14 amino acids. Germline values: CDR1 MDHEN, CDR2 SYDVKM. CDR3 bases: TGTGCCAGCAGTTTTGGGGGGCCCAATCAGCCCCAGCATTTT. It codes for CASSFGGPNQPQHF.

This chain connects TRBV19 to TRBJ2-1; 9 positions match TRBD2. CDR3 size: 13 residues. Germline values: CDR1 LNHDA, CDR2 SQIVND (reference sequence). Unmatched junction bases numbered 3, after V lost 3 bases and J lost 9 bases. The CDR3 reads CASSIAGGSEQFF. DNA for the CDR3: TGTGCCAGTAGTATTGCGGGAGGGTCTGAGCAGTTCTTC.

The rearrangement uses TRBV18 and TRBJ1-4, with 8 bases fitting TRBD1. The germline CDR1 and CDR2 sequences are KGHSH and LQKENI. Germline trimming cut 6 bases from V and 7 bases from J; bases unmatched to any gene: 7. The CDR3 sequence is 14 residues long. The CDR3 region has the DNA TGTGCCAGCTCTCCTGACAGGGGAGTTGAAAAACTGTTTTTT. Its translation is CASSPDRGVEKLFF.

V and J are TRBV5-4 and TRBJ2-1; TRBD1 might be the D (5 bases). The CDR3 consists of 15 residues. CDR1 SGHNT and CDR2 YYREEE come from the germline V gene (reference sequence). With 4 bases removed from V and 2 bases from J, the gap between germline ends came to 13 bases. The CDR3 DNA reads TGTGCCAGCAGCACTGACAGTGCGACCTACAATGAGCAGTTCTTC. It encodes CASSTDSATYNEQFF.

The CDR3 loop reads CASSLVLAAGSYEQYF. CDR3 nucleotide sequence: TGCGCCAGCAGCTTGGTCCTAGCCGCAGGCTCCTACGAGCAGTACTTC. V gene TRBV5-1 combines with J gene TRBJ2-7; perhaps TRBD2 as D (5 bases). Trimming shortened V by 0 bases and J by 0 bases, and 13 bases separated the two germline ends. The CDR3 totals 16 residues. Germline CDR1 is SGHRS and CDR2 is YFSETQ.

The genes are TRBV7-6 and TRBJ1-1; no reliable D call. CDR1 is SGHVS, CDR2 FNYEAQ, per germline. CDR3 size: 13 residues. V was trimmed by 5 bases and J by 1 base, leaving 8 bases between them. The CDR3 spells CASSRLPNTEAFF. CDR3 bases: TGTGCCAGCAGCCGACTGCCGAACACTGAAGCTTTCTTT.

V and J are TRBV2 and TRBJ2-7, with 11 bases fitting TRBD2. Germline-derived CDR1 and CDR2 are SNHLY and FYNNEI. V was pared by 7 bases and J by 5 bases, with 13 bases of the junction left unmatched. This CDR3 comprises 16 residues. CDR3 residues: CASNPPGRLAGHEQYF. The CDR3 nucleotides are TGTGCCAGCAACCCTCCTGGGAGACTAGCGGGACACGAGCAGTACTTC.

The chain is built from TRBV6-1 and TRBJ1-2; D is ambiguous. With 10 bases removed from V and 13 bases from J, the gap between germline ends came to 22 bases. This CDR3 has 12 residues. Germline CDR1 reads MNHNS; CDR2 reads SASEGT. The CDR3 sequence is CATLAAVPGFTF. The CDR3 DNA reads as TGTGCCACCCTGGCGGCGGTCCCGGGGTTCACCTTC.

A word on this clone: Other nucleotide sequences from this sample produce the same CDR3. The J gene is TRBJ2-2, the V gene TRBV18, with 8 positions matching TRBD1. Trimming cost V 4 bases and J 5 bases; bases outside gene matches: 6. This CDR3 has 15 residues. Germline CDR1 and CDR2: KGHSH and LQKENI. The CDR3 DNA is TGTGCCAGCTCACTTGGGACAGGCAATACCGGGGAGCTGTTTTTT. It codes for CASSLGTGNTGELFF.

J is TRBJ2-5 and V is TRBV5-4; D perhaps matches TRBD1 (6 bases). The CDR3 sequence is 15 residues long. V lost 2 bases and J lost 1, with 12 bases in between. The germline V gene has CDR1 SGHNT and CDR2 YYREEE (reference sequence). CDR3 DNA sequence: TGTGCCAGCAGCTTAGATCGGACAGTCCAAGAGACCCAGTACTTC. Its translation is CASSLDRTVQETQYF.

The CDR3 loop reads CASSPGPAKNTEAFF. In DNA form, the CDR3 reads TGTGCCAGCAGTCCCGGACCGGCGAAGAACACTGAAGCTTTCTTT. The V call is TRBV28, the J call TRBJ1-1; the D is unclear. This CDR3 has 15 residues. The V gene lost 5 bases and the J gene lost 1 base, with 14 bases spanning the gap. The germline V gene has CDR1 MDHEN and CDR2 SYDVKM.

The J gene is TRBJ2-1, the V gene TRBV25-1; 8 bases align to TRBD2. With V trimmed by 8 bases and J by 7 bases, 13 bases remained unmatched. The CDR3 runs to 15 residues. Germline loops: CDR1 MGHDK, CDR2 SYGVNS. Here the CDR3 reads CASGGPGLGGNEQFF. CDR3 DNA sequence: TGTGCCAGCGGAGGGCCGGGACTAGGGGGTAATGAGCAGTTCTTC.

The chain uses TRBV5-6 and TRBJ2-2; D perhaps matches TRBD2 (6 bases). This CDR3 is built from 15 residues. CDR1 SGHDT and CDR2 YYEEEE come from the germline V gene. V gave up 2 bases and J gave up 0 bases, with 8 bases separating them. As DNA, the CDR3 is TGTGCCAGCAGCTTCGGACTATCGAACACCGGGGAGCTGTTTTTT. This encodes CASSFGLSNTGELFF.

In regard to this clone: The sample carries other DNA sequences with the same CDR3. This sequence joins TRBV5-1 and TRBJ1-5; D is unclear. CDR1 and CDR2 from the germline V gene are SGHRS and YFSETQ. The V gene lost 0 bases and the J gene lost 7 bases, with 11 bases spanning the gap. The CDR3 has 14 residues. CDR3: CASSLGGPGQPQHF. CDR3 nucleotides: TGCGCCAGCAGCTTGGGGGGTCCGGGGCAGCCCCAGCATTTT.

This chain joins TRBV18 and TRBJ2-1; 7 bases line up with TRBD1. The V and J ends lost 5 bases and 0 bases, in that order; junction bases with no gene match: 4. Germline lookup yields CDR1 KGHSH and CDR2 LQKENI. The length of the CDR3 is 15 residues. CDR3 residues: CASSRDSGSYNEQFF. CDR3 bases: TGTGCCAGCTCAAGGGACAGCGGCTCCTACAATGAGCAGTTCTTC.

This chain joins TRBV18 and TRBJ2-5; tentatively, D is TRBD1 (6 bases). The V gene lost 2 bases and the J gene lost 4 bases, with 11 bases spanning the gap. The CDR3 contains 14 residues. Germline assignment: CDR1 KGHSH and CDR2 LQKENI. Written as DNA, the CDR3 is TGTGCCAGCTCACCAACAGGGATGCGAGAGACCCAGTACTTC. It is translated as CASSPTGMRETQYF.

V usage is TRBV14 and J usage is TRBJ2-7, with 8 bases aligning to TRBD2. The ends lost 2 bases at V and 0 bases at J; junction bases unmatched: 9. This CDR3 spans 17 amino acids. The germline CDR1 and CDR2 sequences are SGHDN and FVKESK. This CDR3 is CASSQHRLAGSSYEQYF. CDR3 sequence (DNA): TGTGCCAGCAGCCAACATCGGCTAGCGGGCAGCTCCTACGAGCAGTACTTC.

J is TRBJ1-2 and V is TRBV4-3; D is perhaps TRBD1 (5 bases). Germline CDR1 is LGHNA and CDR2 is YSLEER. The CDR3 length is 15 residues. Trimming cost V 4 bases and J 4 bases, with 16 bases left between them. The CDR3 coding sequence is TGCGCCAGCAGCCCGTCTGGATGGGGCCCCTATGGCTACACCTTC. Its protein product is CASSPSGWGPYGYTF.

The chain links TRBV7-2 to TRBJ1-6; no clear D. V was clipped by 3 bases and J by 10 bases, with 16 bases between them. The CDR3 is 15 residues long. Germline-derived CDR1 and CDR2 are SGHTA and FQGNSA. The CDR3 sequence is CASSFSASSGSPLHF. DNA of the CDR3: TGTGCCAGCAGCTTTTCGGCCTCATCGGGATCACCCCTCCACTTT. Full variable domain (missing parts from reference TRBV7-2 and TRBJ1-6): GAGVSQSPSNKVTEKGKDVELRCDPISGHTALYWYRQSLGQGLEFLIYFQGNSAPDKSGLPSDRFSAERTGGSVSTLTIQRTQQEDSAVYLCASSFSASSGSPLHFGNGTRLTVT.

As to this clone: This CDR3 is also generated by other DNA sequences in the sample. The V and J genes are TRBV5-1 and TRBJ1-2, with 10 positions matching TRBD1. CDR1 is SGHRS and CDR2 is YFSETQ in the germline V gene. The CDR3 covers 14 residues. Trimming removed 0 bases from V and 5 bases from J; junction bases left unmatched: 1. CDR3 region: CASSLGDRGYGYTF. CDR3 nucleotide sequence: TGCGCCAGCAGCTTGGGGGACAGGGGATATGGCTACACCTTC.

The chain employs TRBV28 and TRBJ2-5; maybe TRBD2 (6 bases). Germline CDR1 MDHEN, CDR2 SYDVKM. Trimming removed 5 bases at V and 0 bases at J, with 16 bases between. The CDR3 covers 16 residues. The DNA for the CDR3 is TGTGCCAGCAGTCCTCTCACTCGGGAGTACCAAGAGACCCAGTACTTC. This encodes CASSPLTREYQETQYF.

The CDR3 DNA follows: TGTGCCAGCAGCCGAGGGGGGGGAGAGACCCAGTACTTC. Translating gives CASSRGGGETQYF. The J gene is TRBJ2-5, the V gene TRBV7-2; D is perhaps TRBD2 (7 bases). Germline CDR1 is SGHTA and CDR2 is FQGNSA. The CDR3 runs 13 residues. V lost 5 bases, J lost 4 bases, and 11 bases lay in between. The full variable domain, in which reference TRBV7-2 and TRBJ2-5 provide the parts outside the CDR3, is GAGVSQSPSNKVTEKGKDVELRCDPISGHTALYWYRQSLGQGLEFLIYFQGNSAPDKSGLPSDRFSAERTGGSVSTLTIQRTQQEDSAVYLCASSRGGGETQYFGPGTRLLVL.

The V and J genes are TRBV18 and TRBJ2-5, with 9 bases fitting TRBD1. With 6 bases clipped from V and 4 bases from J, the junction kept 6 bases outside the gene matches. The CDR3 runs to 14 residues. Looked up from germline, CDR1 is KGHSH and CDR2 is LQKENI. This CDR3 is CASSGTGFGETQYF. CDR3 sequence (DNA): TGTGCCAGCTCCGGGACAGGGTTCGGAGAGACCCAGTACTTC.

This sequence joins TRBV28 and TRBJ2-3; 12 bases align to TRBD2. The CDR3 covers 17 residues. V gave up 3 bases and J gave up 3 bases; unmatched junction bases: 7. Looked up from germline, CDR1 is MDHEN and CDR2 is SYDVKM. DNA for the CDR3: TGTGCCAGCAGTTTCCCCCTAGCGGGAGGGCCAACAGATACGCAGTATTTT. As protein: CASSFPLAGGPTDTQYF.

Only one count was recorded for this clone. The chain employs TRBV9 and TRBJ2-2; tentatively, D is TRBD1 or TRBD2 (7 bases each). Germline V gives CDR1 SGDLS, CDR2 YYNGEE. The V gene lost 4 bases and the J gene lost 1 base, with 20 bases spanning the gap. The CDR3 has 18 amino acids. The DNA of the CDR3 is TGTGCCAGCAGCCCAGGGGGGTGGGCTAGCGGGAACACCGGGGAGCTGTTTTTT. Translation gives CASSPGGWASGNTGELFF.

The sample holds one count of this clone. The chain carries TRBV28 and TRBJ1-4; D is unresolved. Trimming took 3 bases from V and 10 from J, leaving 12 bases between them. In germline, CDR1 is MDHEN, CDR2 SYDVKM. The CDR3 has 13 amino acids. Written as DNA, the CDR3 is TGTGCCAGCAGTTTGCAAGGAGTTAGAAAACTGTTTTTT. This gives the protein CASSLQGVRKLFF.